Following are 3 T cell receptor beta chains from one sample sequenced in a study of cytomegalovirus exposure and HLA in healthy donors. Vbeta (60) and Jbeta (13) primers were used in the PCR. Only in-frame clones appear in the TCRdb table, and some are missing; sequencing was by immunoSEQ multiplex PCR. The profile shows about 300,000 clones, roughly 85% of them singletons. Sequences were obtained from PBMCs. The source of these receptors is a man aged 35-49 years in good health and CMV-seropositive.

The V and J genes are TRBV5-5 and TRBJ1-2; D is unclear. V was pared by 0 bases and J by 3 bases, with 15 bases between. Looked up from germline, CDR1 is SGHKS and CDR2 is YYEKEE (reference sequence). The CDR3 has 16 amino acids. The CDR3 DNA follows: TGTGCCAGCAGCTTGGTGGACCGCGGCGGGTACTATGGCTACACCTTC. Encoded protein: CASSLVDRGGYYGYTF.

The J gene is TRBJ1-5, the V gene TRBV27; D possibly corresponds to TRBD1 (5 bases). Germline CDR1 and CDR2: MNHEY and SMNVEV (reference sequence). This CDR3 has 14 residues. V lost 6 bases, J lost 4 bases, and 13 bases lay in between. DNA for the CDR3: TGTGCCAGCAGGCTGCAGGGCACTAATCAGCCCCAGCATTTT. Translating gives CASRLQGTNQPQHF.

Here the CDR3 DNA reads TGTGCCAGCAGCTTTCGAGGGGGCTCCTACGAGCAGTACTTC. This sequence encodes CASSFRGGSYEQYF. The rearrangement links TRBV7-2 to TRBJ2-7, with TRBD1 as a possible D gene (6 bases). Germline CDR1 is SGHTA and CDR2 is FQGNSA. The CDR3 extends over 14 amino acids. V lost 3 bases and J lost 0, with 9 bases in between.